This TCR beta chain was sequenced during a study of T cells in Graves' hyperthyroidism and ophthalmopathy. Study-wide results and caveats: Ophthalmopathy was model-predicted a median about six months pre-onset. Most clonotypes that expanded in the thyroid above 0.001 also showed up in blood.

In this sample, this clonotype turned up many times. Its antigen is undetermined. V was shortened by 10 bases and J by 3 bases, with 15 bases between the two germline ends. Looked up from germline, CDR1 is MNHNS and CDR2 is SASEGT. This CDR3 contains 13 residues. From RNA transcripts, TCR beta CDR3 regions were amplified. TCR CDR3 regions were first amplified by RT-PCR with HTBI primers. TCRdb reanalysed the multiplex PCR reads using MiXCR and keeps one entry per CDR3 protein. Among around 690,000 distinct CDR3 sequences listed, roughly 17% were seen once. This receptor was identified in a man aged 45-65 years with Graves' hyperthyroidism. The genes are TRBV6-1 and TRBJ1-2; no firm D call. Input material: blood. This CDR3 is CATMRAADYGYTF. CDR3 in DNA: TGTGCCACGATGAGGGCAGCAGACTATGGCTACACCTTC.